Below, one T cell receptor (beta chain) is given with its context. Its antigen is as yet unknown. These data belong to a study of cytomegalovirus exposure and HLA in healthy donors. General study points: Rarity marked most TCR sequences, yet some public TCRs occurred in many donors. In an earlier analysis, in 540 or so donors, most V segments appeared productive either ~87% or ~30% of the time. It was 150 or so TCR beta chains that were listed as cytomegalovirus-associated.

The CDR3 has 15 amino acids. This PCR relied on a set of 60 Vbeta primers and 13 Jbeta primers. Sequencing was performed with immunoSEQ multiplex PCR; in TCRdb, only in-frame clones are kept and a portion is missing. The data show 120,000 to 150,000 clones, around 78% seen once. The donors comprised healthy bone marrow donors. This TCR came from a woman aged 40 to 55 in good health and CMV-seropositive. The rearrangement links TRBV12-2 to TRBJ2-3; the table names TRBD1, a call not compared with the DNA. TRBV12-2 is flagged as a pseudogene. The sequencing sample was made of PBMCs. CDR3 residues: CASRLSQGWTDTQYF. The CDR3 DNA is TGTGCAAGTCGCTTATCACAGGGGTGGACAGATACGCAGTATTTT.